Described below is a single T cell receptor beta chain sequence and its context. As yet, its antigen is unknown. The entry originates in a study of OX40 agonist ivuxolimab in advanced cancers. For the study at large: Participants averaged about 60 years of age (range about 23 to 80) and were roughly 83% male. Study-level findings and limits: At 0.1 to 3.0 mg/kg, clonal expansion of CD4+ and CD8+ blood T cells had occurred by week 6. Among T cells, CD8+ cells averaged more expanded clones than CD4+ cells. In the expanded peripheral T cells, antigen specificity was never determined.

CDR1 is DFQATT, CDR2 SNEGSKA, per germline (reference sequence). J was trimmed by 8 bases and V by 6 bases; bases with no gene match: 6. The CDR3 spans 11 residues. Clones were sequenced by immunoSEQ multiplex PCR, and TCRdb holds only the in-frame ones, with some missing. The table lists some 54,000 clones, approximately 85% of them singletons, with approximately 1.2% in the top ten. This receptor was identified in an adult with an advanced solid tumor such as melanoma, head and neck, liver or kidney cancer. The chain links TRBV20-1 to TRBJ1-2, with 7 bases matching TRBD1. The sequencing used CD4+ or CD8+ T cells sorted from blood, collected in a trial of the OX40 agonist ivuxolimab. In DNA, the CDR3 is TGCAGTGCCCAGAAAGGGGGCGGCTACACCTTC. It is translated as CSAQKGGGYTF.